This passage covers 25 T cell receptor beta chains from one sample sequenced in a study of regulatory T cells in long-lasting Graves disease. HTBI primers from iRepertoire and Arm-PCR of CDR3 regions yielded the TCR beta libraries. TCRdb analysed the multiplex PCR reads with MiXCR anew, one entry per CDR3 protein. The sample includes some 350,000 distinct CDR3 sequences, around 15% of them seen just once. Time point indicated: newly diagnosed GD, antithyroid drugs for less than 3 months. From PBMCs, RNA was extracted and then used to make the TCR library. The data were also submitted as part of a second study, on T cells in Graves' hyperthyroidism and ophthalmopathy.

Sequencing was performed on peripheral blood mononuclear cells (PBMCs), taken at new diagnosis, from a patient treated with antithyroid drugs. These receptors all stem from a woman younger than 30 with Graves disease.

This clonotype was counted once. This may be a read error, as it is one base from a much larger clone. V and J are TRBV13 and TRBJ2-5; D perhaps matches TRBD2 (5 bases). Trimming pared 2 bases from V and 11 bases from J, leaving 21 bases between. The germline V gene has CDR1 PRHDT and CDR2 FYEKMQ (reference sequence). This CDR3 comprises 15 residues. CDR3 DNA sequence: TGTGCCAGCAGCTTAAAAGGGAGCTCCTACAATGAGCAGTACTTC. Translating it yields CASSLKGSSYNEQYF.

This clonotype was counted only a few times. This chain links TRBV24-1 with TRBJ1-6; D unresolved. Per the germline V gene, CDR1 is KGHDR and CDR2 is SFDVKD. The CDR3 has 16 amino acids. The V end lost 4 bases, the J end lost 0 bases, and 9 bases lay between the germline ends. This CDR3 reads CATSDQNPSYNSPLHF. The CDR3 nucleotides read TGTGCCACCAGTGACCAAAATCCCTCCTATAATTCACCCCTCCACTTT.

This clonotype was counted many times. V usage is TRBV18 and J usage is TRBJ2-3; 7 bases align to TRBD1. V trimming: 3 bases; J trimming: 8 bases; junction bases outside the gene matches: 11. The CDR3 covers 15 residues. CDR1 KGHSH and CDR2 LQKENI come from the germline V gene. The CDR3 bases are TGTGCCAGCTCACCTCCTGGACAGGCTGAGGGTACGCAGTATTTT. Its protein is CASSPPGQAEGTQYF.

Comments on this clonotype: This is likely an artifact of a read error, given a far larger clone one base away. CDR3 bases: TGTCCCAGCAGCTCCCCCCGTCGCGGGAACACAGATACGCAGTATTTT. This gives the protein CPSSSPRRGNTDTQYF. V usage is TRBV7-2 and J usage is TRBJ2-3; D may be TRBD2 (6 bases). The length of the CDR3 is 16 residues. Germline CDR1 SGHTA, CDR2 FQGNSA.

This clonotype was counted at least ten times. The genes are TRBV4-2 and TRBJ1-2, with 9 bases lining up with TRBD1. The CDR3 consists of 15 residues. The ends lost 1 base at V and 4 bases at J; junction bases unmatched: 4. CDR1 is LGHNA, CDR2 YNFKEQ, per germline. CDR3 sequence (DNA): TGTGCCAGCAGCCAAGCCACAGGGGGCAGCTATGGCTACACCTTC. The encoded protein is CASSQATGGSYGYTF.

This clonotype was counted only a few times. The chain recombines TRBV30 with TRBJ1-1; 8 bases map to TRBD1. V dropped 2 bases and J dropped 1; count of bases not matched to a gene: 0. The CDR3 extends over 13 amino acids. Germline CDR1 reads GTSNPN; CDR2 reads SVGIG (reference sequence). The CDR3 DNA is TGTGCCTGGAGTACAGGGGGGAACACTGAAGCTTTCTTT. This codes for CAWSTGGNTEAFF.

In its sample, this clonotype was seen many times. The chain couples TRBV2 to TRBJ2-3; 10 bases fit TRBD1. The CDR3 covers 16 residues. CDR1 and CDR2 from the germline V gene are SNHLY and FYNNEI. V lost 7 bases, J lost 6 bases, and 13 bases stayed unmatched. CDR3 sequence reads: CASKKAATGGGDTQYF. The CDR3 coding sequence is TGTGCCAGCAAGAAAGCAGCGACAGGGGGCGGGGATACGCAGTATTTT.

The chain uses TRBV7-9 and TRBJ2-2; 11 positions agree with TRBD2. The CDR3 extends over 16 amino acids. Germline-derived CDR1 and CDR2 are SEHNR and FQNEAQ (reference sequence). The ends lost 3 bases at V and 7 bases at J; junction bases unmatched: 7. CDR3 DNA: TGTGCCAGCAGCTTCGCGACTAGCGGGAATATCGGGGAGCTGTTTTTT. Its translation is CASSFATSGNIGELFF.

This clonotype was observed at least ten times. The chain links TRBV20-1 to TRBJ2-1; 9 bases agree with TRBD2. This CDR3 has 16 residues. J gave up 2 bases and V 5 bases, and 10 bases lay outside the gene matches. Germline loops: CDR1 DFQATT, CDR2 SNEGSKA (reference sequence). The DNA for the CDR3 is TGCAGTGCTTCTGTACTCGGCGGGAGGGCCTACAATGAGCAGTTCTTC. Translated: CSASVLGGRAYNEQFF.

The table lists this clonotype with many counts. This rearrangement joins TRBV6-1 to TRBJ2-7, with 9 bases that match TRBD1. Germline CDR1 reads MNHNS; CDR2 reads SASEGT. J lost 9 bases, V lost 6 bases, and 21 bases had no gene match. The CDR3 extends over 17 amino acids. CDR3 coding DNA: TGTGCCAGCAGGGAGGGACAGGGTCTCGCCAAGTCGGGCGGGCAGTACTTC. Its protein product is CASREGQGLAKSGGQYF.

CDR3 residues: CSARAFSGRPNTGELFF. CDR3 nucleotides: TGCAGTGCTAGAGCTTTTAGCGGGAGGCCCAACACCGGGGAGCTGTTTTTT. The V gene is TRBV20-1, the J gene TRBJ2-2; 10 bases fit TRBD2. CDR3 length: 17 amino acids. Germline V gene data show CDR1 as DFQATT and CDR2 as SNEGSKA (reference sequence). V shed 1 base and J 2 bases; nucleotides not matched to a gene: 7.

This sequence joins TRBV18 and TRBJ2-1; perhaps TRBD1 as D (6 bases). The CDR3 is 14 amino acids. Germline V gene data show CDR1 as KGHSH and CDR2 as LQKENI. The V and J ends lost 6 bases and 0 bases respectively, with 9 bases between them. The CDR3 region has the DNA TGTGCCAGCTCCGGGACAATCTCCTACAATGAGCAGTTCTTC. It yields the protein CASSGTISYNEQFF.

This clonotype has at least ten counts. This rearrangement joins TRBV13 to TRBJ2-3, with unresolved D. The V gene's germline CDR1 is PRHDT and CDR2 FYEKMQ (reference sequence). Between the trimmed V and J ends, which lost 5 bases and 4 bases, there was a span of 10 bases. This CDR3 contains 13 residues. The CDR3 loop is CASSPRSSDTQYF. As DNA, the CDR3 is TGTGCCAGCAGCCCCCGGAGTTCAGATACGCAGTATTTT.

This clonotype was detected ten times or more. The rearrangement links TRBV18 to TRBJ2-7; a possible D gene is TRBD2 (5 bases). Germline V lookup: CDR1 KGHSH, CDR2 LQKENI. The germline V and J ends were trimmed by 2 bases and 1 base, with 6 bases remaining between them. This CDR3 is built from 13 residues. Here the CDR3 reads CASSPEGSYEQYF. In nucleotides, the CDR3 is TGTGCCAGCTCACCAGAGGGTTCCTACGAGCAGTACTTC.

The chain combines TRBV24-1 with TRBJ2-3; either TRBD1 or TRBD2 may fit D (5 bases each). The CDR3 sequence is 14 residues long. Germline V gene sequence: CDR1 KGHDR, CDR2 SFDVKD. V was pared by 3 bases and J by 4 bases, with 10 bases between. In nucleotides, the CDR3 is TGTGCCACCAGTGATGACGGGGCCGCAGATACGCAGTATTTT. Translation: CATSDDGAADTQYF.

This clonotype was counted many times. The rearrangement links TRBV2 to TRBJ2-5; D is perhaps TRBD2 (5 bases). In germline, CDR1 is SNHLY, CDR2 FYNNEI. The CDR3 is 13 residues long. V lost 4 bases and J 1 base, leaving 7 bases between the germline ends. The CDR3 is CASSALVQETQYF. The DNA of the CDR3 is TGTGCCAGCAGTGCACTAGTCCAAGAGACCCAGTACTTC.

This clonotype was picked up many times. The chain has TRBV12-3 or TRBV12-4 and TRBJ2-5, with D maybe TRBD2 (6 bases). The CDR3 is 16 residues long. Trimming stripped 0 bases from V and 7 bases from J, with 18 bases between. In DNA, the CDR3 is TGTGCCAGCAGTTTAGCGCTACGTCCGGGAGCGGCGACCCAGTACTTC. Its protein is CASSLALRPGAATQYF.

The sample holds many counts of this clonotype. The chain is built from TRBV29-1 and TRBJ1-5, with 8 bases identical to TRBD1. Germline V CDR1 and CDR2: SQVTM, ANQGSEA. Trimming cost V 7 bases and J 1 base; bases outside gene matches: 6. The CDR3 length is 14 residues. In DNA, the CDR3 is TGCAGCGAGAACAGGGGGATGAGCAATCAGCCCCAGCATTTT. This gives the protein CSENRGMSNQPQHF.

This rearrangement joins TRBV7-6 to TRBJ1-2; 10 positions match TRBD1. V was pared by 1 base and J by 7 bases, with 0 bases of the junction left unmatched. The CDR3 spans 13 residues. The germline V gene has CDR1 SGHVS and CDR2 FNYEAQ. Here the CDR3 DNA reads TGTGCCAGCAGCTTAGGGGACAGGGGTGGCTACACCTTC. This translates into CASSLGDRGGYTF.

Points on this clonotype: Just one base apart from a much larger clone, this may be a read error. This chain links TRBV24-1 with TRBJ2-7, with 9 bases that match TRBD1. This CDR3 is built from 15 residues. The V and J ends lost 2 bases and 3 bases, in that order; junction bases with no gene match: 4. CDR1 and CDR2 (germline): KGHDR, SFDVKD. The CDR3 protein is CATSDSGQGIYEQYF. In nucleotides, the CDR3 is TGTGCCACCAGTGATTCGGGACAGGGAATCTACGAGCAGTACTTC.

This clonotype was seen repeatedly, ten times or more. CDR3 DNA: TGTGCCAGCAGTGAAAGACTAGCGGGGCTCACAGATACGCAGTATTTT. The encoded protein is CASSERLAGLTDTQYF. This chain uses TRBV6-1 with TRBJ2-3, with TRBD2 identical over 11 bases. The CDR3 has 16 amino acids. With 2 bases clipped from V and 2 bases from J, the junction kept 3 bases outside the gene matches. The germline gives CDR1 MNHNS, CDR2 SASEGT.

This chain uses TRBV5-8 with TRBJ2-5; maybe TRBD2 (6 bases). Germline values: CDR1 SGHTS, CDR2 YDEGEE. The V gene lost 4 bases and the J gene lost 4 bases, with 17 bases spanning the gap. The CDR3 contains 15 residues. In DNA, the CDR3 is TGTGCCAGCAGCCTGGGGGGAGTGGTCCGAGAGACCCAGTACTTC. Translated, it gives CASSLGGVVRETQYF.

This clonotype came up many times. The genes are TRBV7-3 and TRBJ2-2; tentatively, D is TRBD2 (6 bases). This CDR3 has 17 residues. The V gene's germline CDR1 is SGHTA and CDR2 FQGTGA. The V gene lost 2 bases and the J gene lost 5 bases, with 18 bases spanning the gap. The CDR3 DNA reads as TGTGCCAGCAGCTTAGATCGGGAGTCTGCGAGTACCGGGGAGCTGTTTTTT. This gives the protein CASSLDRESASTGELFF.

This clonotype was seen many times. This chain uses TRBV7-8 with TRBJ2-5; D is unresolved. The CDR3 contains 14 residues. Trimming removed 1 base at V and 5 bases at J, with 11 bases between. Germline assignment: CDR1 SGHVS and CDR2 FQNEAQ. The CDR3 is CASSLEGAWETQYF. Written as DNA, the CDR3 is TGTGCCAGCAGCTTAGAAGGAGCCTGGGAGACCCAGTACTTC.

This clonotype was observed many times. The chain joins TRBV28 to TRBJ2-3; D is undetermined. The CDR3 loop spans 14 amino acids. Germline V gene sequence: CDR1 MDHEN, CDR2 SYDVKM. V was shortened by 5 bases and J by 6 bases, with 15 bases between the two germline ends. CDR3: CASSTTTGADTQYF. CDR3 DNA sequence: TGTGCCAGCAGTACAACAACCGGCGCGGATACGCAGTATTTT.